The 3 T cell receptor beta chains reported below all come from one sample, sequenced in a study of CD8 T cells in Susac syndrome. Random hexamers were used to reverse transcribe an amount of roughly 0.5 to 1 ug RNA. One entry per CDR3 protein, called by TCRdb with MiXCR from the immunoSEQ multiplex PCR reads. Of around 85,000 distinct CDR3 sequences detected, roughly 94% appear once; the ten largest clones hold roughly 0.46%. The sample comprised CD8+ T cells from PBMCs. These receptors originate from a human donor with Susac syndrome.

The rearrangement links TRBV20-1 to TRBJ2-7; no reliable D call. The CDR3 covers 13 residues. The V and J ends lost 0 bases and 2 bases respectively, with 8 bases between them. Germline values: CDR1 DFQATT, CDR2 SNEGSKA (reference sequence). CDR3 sequence (DNA): TGCAGTGCTAGAGATGGACGTACCTACGAGCAGTACTTC. It encodes CSARDGRTYEQYF.

The J gene is TRBJ2-7, the V gene TRBV20-1; D gene unclear. The CDR3 loop spans 11 amino acids. V was shortened by 4 bases and J by 0 bases, with 4 bases between the two germline ends. The V gene's germline CDR1 is DFQATT and CDR2 SNEGSKA (reference sequence). Here the CDR3 reads CSATPSYEQYF. As DNA, the CDR3 is TGCAGTGCTACACCCTCCTACGAGCAGTACTTC.

This clonotype was counted a single time. This sequence joins TRBV14 and TRBJ2-1, with D possibly TRBD2 on 6 matching bases. CDR1 is SGHDN and CDR2 is FVKESK in the germline V gene. Trimming left V 0 bases short and J 2 bases short, with 8 bases between. The CDR3 sequence is 15 residues long. CDR3 sequence (DNA): TGTGCCAGCAGCCAAGAGGCGGGACCCTACAATGAGCAGTTCTTC. This codes for CASSQEAGPYNEQFF.